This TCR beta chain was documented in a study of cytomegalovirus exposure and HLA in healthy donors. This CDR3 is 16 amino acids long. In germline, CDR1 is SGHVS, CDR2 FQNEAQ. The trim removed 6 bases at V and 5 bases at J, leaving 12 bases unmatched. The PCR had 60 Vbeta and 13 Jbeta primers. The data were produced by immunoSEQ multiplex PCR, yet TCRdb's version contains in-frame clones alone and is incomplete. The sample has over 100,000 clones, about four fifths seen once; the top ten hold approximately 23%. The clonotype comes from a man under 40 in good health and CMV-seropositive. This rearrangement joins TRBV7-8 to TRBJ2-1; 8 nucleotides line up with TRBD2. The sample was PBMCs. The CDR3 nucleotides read TGTGCCAGCAGAACCATCGGGACTAGTGGAAACAATGAGCAGTTCTTC. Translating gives CASRTIGTSGNNEQFF. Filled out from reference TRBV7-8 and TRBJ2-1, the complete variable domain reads GAGVSQSPRYKVAKRGQDVALRCDPISGHVSLFWYQQALGQGPEFLTYFQNEAQLDKSGLPSDRFFAERPEGSVSTLKIQRTQQEDSAVYLCASRTIGTSGNNEQFFGPGTRLTVL.